The sequence of this T cell receptor (beta chain) was determined in a study of T cell responses to AZD1222 COVID-19 vaccine. Study results and caveats: Only a handful of AZD1222 recipients, several in all, had baseline seropositivity. Elevations in Spike-specific TCR breadth and depth followed administration of two AZD1222 doses.

The germline CDR1 and CDR2 sequences are LNHDA and SQIVND (reference sequence). The CDR3 has 14 amino acids. With 9 bases clipped from V and 8 bases from J, the junction kept 12 bases outside the gene matches. This clone was observed a handful of times. Its antigen is not known. Assay used: immunoSEQ multiplex PCR; TCRdb lists only in-frame clones, some missing. This sample has approximately 74,000 clones; 87% occur once, and the top ten carry approximately 1.3%. Second-dose intervals of approximately 4 or approximately 12 weeks were pooled. The clonotype was recovered from an adult who received the AZD1222 COVID-19 vaccine. The rearrangement links TRBV19 to TRBJ1-4, with 7 bases aligning to TRBD1. The specimen was peripheral blood, collected 28 days after the second AZD1222 dose. The CDR3 reads CASAEGRGREKLFF. CDR3 DNA: TGTGCCAGCGCTGAGGGCAGGGGGAGAGAAAAACTGTTTTTT. Combining the CDR3 with reference TRBV19 and TRBJ1-4 gives the whole variable domain DGGITQSPKYLFRKEGQNVTLSCEQNLNHDAMYWYRQDPGQGLRLIYYSQIVNDFQKGDIAEGYSVSREKKESFPLTVTSAQKNPTAFYLCASAEGRGREKLFFGSGTQLSVL.